The 11 T cell receptor beta chains given below trace back to one sample, sequenced in a study of blood T cell repertoires in COVID-19. Method: immunoSEQ multiplex PCR; TCRdb's copy keeps in-frame clones and lacks some. The sample contains about 21,000 clones, 80% of which appear only once. Material for sequencing was peripheral blood. The receptor source for this set is a man between 60 and 75 years old with active COVID-19.

This clone was detected once. The V and J genes are TRBV6-2 or TRBV6-3 and TRBJ1-2; TRBD1 agrees at 7 bases. V trimming: 0 bases; J trimming: 4 bases; junction bases outside the gene matches: 5. The CDR3 runs to 15 residues. The germline V gene encodes CDR1 MNHEY and CDR2 SVGEGT. As DNA, the CDR3 is TGTGCCAGCAGTTACTCGTCAGGGGGAGGCTATGGCTACACCTTC. This encodes CASSYSSGGGYGYTF.

The chain employs TRBV5-1 and TRBJ2-7; 13 positions match TRBD2. Trimming at V came to 3 bases and at J to 7 bases, leaving 7 bases not matched to a gene. Per the germline V gene, CDR1 is SGHRS and CDR2 is YFSETQ. This CDR3 contains 15 residues. The CDR3 nucleotides are TGCGCCAGCAGCTCACTAGCGGGAGGGCTGGGGGAGCAGTACTTC. It is translated as CASSSLAGGLGEQYF.

This sequence joins TRBV10-3 and TRBJ2-3; 7 nucleotides agree with TRBD2. This CDR3 is 16 amino acids long. The germline gives CDR1 ENHRY, CDR2 SYGVKD. Trimming at V came to 0 bases and at J to 5 bases, leaving 8 bases not matched to a gene. This chain's CDR3 is CAISESRLADGDTQYF. For the CDR3, the DNA is TGTGCCATCAGTGAGTCGAGGCTAGCGGATGGAGATACGCAGTATTTT.

This sequence joins TRBV6-2 or TRBV6-3 and TRBJ2-3, with 11 bases aligning to TRBD2. The CDR3 loop spans 15 amino acids. With V trimmed by 2 bases and J by 4 bases, 2 bases remained unmatched. Germline lookup yields CDR1 MNHEY and CDR2 SVGEGT. This CDR3 reads CASSYKLAGADTQYF. The CDR3 region has the DNA TGTGCCAGCAGTTACAAACTAGCGGGAGCAGATACGCAGTATTTT.

This chain's CDR3 is CATSASYNEQFF. CDR3 DNA: TGTGCCACCAGTGCCTCTTACAATGAGCAGTTCTTC. The chain links TRBV24-1 to TRBJ2-1, with D unresolved. This CDR3 region has 12 residues. Germline assignment: CDR1 KGHDR and CDR2 SFDVKD. V lost 5 bases and J 4 bases, leaving 5 bases between the germline ends.

This chain connects TRBV30 to TRBJ2-1, with 9 bases matching TRBD2. V was clipped by 4 bases and J by 4 bases; unmatched bases: 8. Per the germline V gene, CDR1 is GTSNPN and CDR2 is SVGIG (reference sequence). The length of the CDR3 is 15 residues. The CDR3 coding sequence is TGTGCCTGGACCCCAATAGCGGGAGCGTACAATGAGCAGTTCTTC. This codes for CAWTPIAGAYNEQFF.

J is TRBJ1-1 and V is TRBV7-2; the match to TRBD1 covers 7 bases. CDR3 length: 15 residues. The germline V gene encodes CDR1 SGHTA and CDR2 FQGNSA. Trimming at V came to 4 bases and at J to 2 bases, leaving 7 bases not matched to a gene. DNA for the CDR3: TGTGCCAGCAGCTCCGCCCGACAGGGTAACACTGAAGCTTTCTTT. This gives the protein CASSSARQGNTEAFF.

The V and J genes are TRBV3-1 (or the pseudogene TRBV3-2) and TRBJ1-1; D is ambiguous. Deletions cut 3 bases from V and 7 bases from J, with 6 bases between. The CDR3 has 11 residues. Germline CDR1 and CDR2: LGHDT and YNNKEL (reference sequence). The CDR3 region has the DNA TGTGCCAGCAGCCACTCTAGTGAAGCTTTCTTT. It encodes CASSHSSEAFF.

This clone turned up a few times. The V and J genes are TRBV9 and TRBJ2-1, with 13 bases fitting TRBD2. The CDR3 has 13 amino acids. V shed 8 bases and J 7 bases; nucleotides not matched to a gene: 3. The germline V gene has CDR1 SGDLS and CDR2 YYNGEE. As DNA, the CDR3 is TGTGCCAGTTCGGGACTAGCGGGGAATGAGCAGTTCTTC. It is translated as CASSGLAGNEQFF.

The chain employs TRBV6-5 and TRBJ1-2, with 8 nucleotides matching TRBD1. CDR3 size: 16 residues. J was trimmed by 7 bases and V by 3 bases; bases with no gene match: 13. Germline CDR1 is MNHEY and CDR2 is SVGAGI. CDR3 in amino acids: CASSYGGAGGASGYTF. In DNA form, the CDR3 reads TGTGCCAGCAGTTATGGAGGGGCAGGGGGCGCGAGTGGCTACACCTTC.

This clone was detected a few times. The rearrangement links TRBV29-1 to TRBJ1-4; 9 bases fit TRBD1. CDR1 is SQVTM and CDR2 is ANQGSEA in the germline V gene. The CDR3 is 16 amino acids. The V gene end was trimmed by 5 bases and the J gene end by 0 bases; junction bases not matched to a gene: 7. The CDR3 reads CSVPGQGPTTNEKLFF. In DNA form, the CDR3 reads TGCAGCGTTCCGGGACAGGGACCTACAACTAATGAAAAACTGTTTTTT.